These 9 T cell receptor beta chains originate from one sample sequenced in a study of neoadjuvant anti-PD-1 for oral cavity cancer. Clones were sequenced by immunoSEQ multiplex PCR, and TCRdb holds only the in-frame ones, with some missing. This sample yields 55,000 to 75,000 clones, of which around 85% are seen a single time; roughly 3% belongs to the top ten. Specified time point: after neoadjuvant nivolumab, at surgical resection. The sequences come from PBMCs, collected after nivolumab (anti-PD-1) treatment. These receptors all stem from a person between 40 and 85 years old with oral cavity squamous cell carcinoma.

This chain joins TRBV2 and TRBJ2-7, with D unclear. Looked up from germline, CDR1 is SNHLY and CDR2 is FYNNEI. The germline V and J ends were trimmed by 4 bases and 0 bases, with 7 bases remaining between them. The length of the CDR3 is 13 residues. CDR3 region: CASSVIHSYEQYF. The CDR3 region has the DNA TGTGCCAGCAGTGTGATACACTCCTACGAGCAGTACTTC.

V usage is TRBV6-5 and J usage is TRBJ1-1, with 7 bases that match TRBD1. J gave up 4 bases and V 2 bases, and 10 bases lay outside the gene matches. This CDR3 has 16 residues. CDR1 is MNHEY, CDR2 SVGAGI, per germline. The CDR3 DNA is TGTGCCAGCAGTTACACCCAAACGACAGGGAGCACTGAAGCTTTCTTT. It translates to CASSYTQTTGSTEAFF.

This chain connects TRBV7-9 to TRBJ1-2; D gene ambiguous. This CDR3 comprises 15 residues. Trimming took off 6 bases at V and 6 bases at J, with 20 bases between the two ends. Germline V CDR1 and CDR2: SEHNR, FQNEAQ (reference sequence). The CDR3 region is CASRPRIGVGNGYTF. The CDR3 DNA follows: TGTGCCAGCAGGCCACGAATCGGGGTAGGAAATGGCTACACCTTC.

The rearrangement joins TRBV6-5 to TRBJ2-3; D is possibly TRBD1 (6 bases). Germline assignment: CDR1 MNHEY and CDR2 SVGAGI. V was pared by 4 bases and J by 4 bases, with 18 bases between. The CDR3 spans 16 residues. The CDR3 sequence is CASSSRLTGGSDTQYF. The CDR3 DNA reads as TGTGCCAGCAGTTCTCGATTGACAGGAGGTTCAGATACGCAGTATTTT.

The rearrangement uses TRBV29-1 and TRBJ2-1; D is perhaps TRBD1 (6 bases). CDR3 length: 13 amino acids. V was trimmed by 4 bases and J by 4 bases, leaving 11 bases between them. The germline V gene has CDR1 SQVTM and CDR2 ANQGSEA. In DNA, the CDR3 is TGCAGCGTTGCAGGGGTGGTATACAATGAGCAGTTCTTC. Amino acid sequence: CSVAGVVYNEQFF.

This sequence joins TRBV5-6 and TRBJ2-3; D might be TRBD2 (5 bases). The CDR3 runs to 15 residues. V was shortened by 1 base and J by 5 bases, with 14 bases between the two germline ends. From germline, CDR1 is SGHDT and CDR2 YYEEEE. Here the CDR3 reads CASSLLGLGGDTQYF. Here the CDR3 DNA reads TGTGCCAGCAGCTTGTTAGGCCTAGGAGGAGATACGCAGTATTTT. Supplemented by reference TRBV5-6 and TRBJ2-3, the full variable domain reads DAGVTQSPTHLIKTRGQQVTLRCSPKSGHDTVSWYQQALGQGPQFIFQYYEEEERQRGNFPDRFSGHQFPNYSSELNVNALLLGDSALYLCASSLLGLGGDTQYFGPGTRLTVL.

The chain uses TRBV7-8 and TRBJ2-2, with no clear D. The CDR3 runs to 17 residues. V lost 7 bases and J lost 7, with 25 bases in between. Germline CDR1 is SGHVS and CDR2 is FQNEAQ. CDR3 region: CASIARRAAARGGELFF. The CDR3 bases are TGTGCCAGCATCGCACGTCGGGCAGCAGCTCGCGGCGGGGAGCTGTTTTTT.

The V call is TRBV10-3, the J call TRBJ2-1; D is uncertain. The germline CDR1 and CDR2 sequences are ENHRY and SYGVKD. This CDR3 is 11 amino acids long. V dropped 8 bases and J dropped 5 bases, with 7 bases sitting between them. DNA for the CDR3: TGTGCCATCGGGCTCCACAATGAGCAGTTCTTC. Translating gives CAIGLHNEQFF.

This chain connects TRBV5-5 to TRBJ2-7; 7 bases line up with TRBD2. The germline CDR1 and CDR2 sequences are SGHKS and YYEKEE (reference sequence). The V segment lost 0 bases and the J segment 0 bases; nucleotides outside the gene matches: 12. This CDR3 comprises 18 residues. CDR3 region: CASSLARIAGPLSYEQYF. The CDR3 bases are TGTGCCAGCAGCTTGGCCAGGATAGCGGGTCCTCTCTCCTACGAGCAGTACTTC.